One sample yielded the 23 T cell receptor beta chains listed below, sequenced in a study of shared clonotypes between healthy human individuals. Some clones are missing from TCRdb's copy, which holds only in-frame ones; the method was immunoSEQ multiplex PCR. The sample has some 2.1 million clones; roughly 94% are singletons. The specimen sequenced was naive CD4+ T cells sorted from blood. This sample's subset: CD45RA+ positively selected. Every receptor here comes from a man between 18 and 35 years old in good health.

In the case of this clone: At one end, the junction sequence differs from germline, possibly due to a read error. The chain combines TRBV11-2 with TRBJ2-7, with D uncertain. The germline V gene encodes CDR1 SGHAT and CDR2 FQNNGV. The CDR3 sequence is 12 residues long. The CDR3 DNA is TGTGCCAGCAGCTTTGCCGCCCGAACGGTTTCATTC. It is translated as CASSFAARTVSF.

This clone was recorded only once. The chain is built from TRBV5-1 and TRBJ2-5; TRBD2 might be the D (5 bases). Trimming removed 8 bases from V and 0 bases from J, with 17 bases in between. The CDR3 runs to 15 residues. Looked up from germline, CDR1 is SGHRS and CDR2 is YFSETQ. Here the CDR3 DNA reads TGCGCCAGTATCGAGGGAGCGGAGTACCAAGAGACCCAGTACTTC. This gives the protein CASIEGAEYQETQYF. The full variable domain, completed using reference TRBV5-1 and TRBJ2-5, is KAGVTQTPRYLIKTRGQQVTLSCSPISGHRSVSWYQQTPGQGLQFLFEYFSETQRNKGNFPGRFSGRQFSNSRSEMNVSTLELGDSALYLCASIEGAEYQETQYFGPGTRLLVL.

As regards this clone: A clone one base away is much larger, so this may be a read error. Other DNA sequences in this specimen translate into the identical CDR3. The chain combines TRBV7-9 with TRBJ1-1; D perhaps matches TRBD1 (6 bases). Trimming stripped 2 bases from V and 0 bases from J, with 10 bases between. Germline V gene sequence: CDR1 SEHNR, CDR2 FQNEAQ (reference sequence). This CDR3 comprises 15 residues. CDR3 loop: CASSLPGTMNTEAFF. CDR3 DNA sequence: TGTGCCAGCAGCTTACCCGGGACAATGAACACTGAAGCTTTCTTT.

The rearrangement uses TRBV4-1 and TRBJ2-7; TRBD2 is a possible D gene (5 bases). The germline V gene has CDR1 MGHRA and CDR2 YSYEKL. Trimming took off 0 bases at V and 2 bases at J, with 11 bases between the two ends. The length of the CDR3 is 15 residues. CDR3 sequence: CASSQESGRTYEQYF. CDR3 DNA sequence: TGCGCCAGCAGCCAAGAGAGTGGGAGAACCTACGAGCAGTACTTC.

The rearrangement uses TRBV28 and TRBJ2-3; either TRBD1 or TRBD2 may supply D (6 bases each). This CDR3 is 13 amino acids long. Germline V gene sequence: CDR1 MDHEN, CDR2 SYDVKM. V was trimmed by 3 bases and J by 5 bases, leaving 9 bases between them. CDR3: CASSFRGGDTQYF. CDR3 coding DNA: TGTGCCAGCAGTTTCAGGGGAGGAGATACGCAGTATTTT.

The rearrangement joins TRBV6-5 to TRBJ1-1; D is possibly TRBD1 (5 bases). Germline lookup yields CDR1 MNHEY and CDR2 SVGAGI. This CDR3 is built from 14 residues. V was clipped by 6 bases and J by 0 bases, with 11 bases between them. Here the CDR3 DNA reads TGTGCCAGCAGAGTGGGACTGATGAACACTGAAGCTTTCTTT. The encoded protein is CASRVGLMNTEAFF.

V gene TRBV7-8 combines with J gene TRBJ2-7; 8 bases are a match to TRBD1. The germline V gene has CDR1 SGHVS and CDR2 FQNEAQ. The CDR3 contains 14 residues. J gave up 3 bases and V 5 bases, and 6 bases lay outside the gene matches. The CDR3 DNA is TGTGCCAGCAGCCAAGGACAGGGTGGCTACGAGCAGTACTTC. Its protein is CASSQGQGGYEQYF.

The CDR3 DNA sequence: TGTGCCAGCAGCTCCTTGACCCTTGTAGCGGAGGCCGAGCAGTACTTC. It yields the protein CASSSLTLVAEAEQYF. V is TRBV11-2 and J is TRBJ2-7; weak D call: TRBD2 (6 bases). This CDR3 is built from 16 residues. Germline V gene data show CDR1 as SGHAT and CDR2 as FQNNGV. With 4 bases removed from V and 6 bases from J, the gap between germline ends came to 22 bases.

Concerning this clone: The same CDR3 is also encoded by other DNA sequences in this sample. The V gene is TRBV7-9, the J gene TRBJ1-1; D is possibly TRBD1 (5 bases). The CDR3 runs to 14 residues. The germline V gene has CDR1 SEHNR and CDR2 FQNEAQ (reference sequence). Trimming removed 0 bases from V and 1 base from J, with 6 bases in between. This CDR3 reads CASSLAQGNTEAFF. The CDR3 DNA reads TGTGCCAGCAGCTTAGCTCAGGGGAACACTGAAGCTTTCTTT. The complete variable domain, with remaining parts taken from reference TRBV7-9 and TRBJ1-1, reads DTGVSQNPRHKITKRGQNVTFRCDPISEHNRLYWYRQTLGQGPEFLTYFQNEAQLEKSRLLSDRFSAERPKGSFSTLEIQRTEQGDSAMYLCASSLAQGNTEAFFGQGTRLTVV.

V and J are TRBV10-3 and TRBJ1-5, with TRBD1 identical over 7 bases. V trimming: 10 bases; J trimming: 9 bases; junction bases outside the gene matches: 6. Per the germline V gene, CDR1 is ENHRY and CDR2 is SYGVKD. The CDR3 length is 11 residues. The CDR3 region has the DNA TGTGCCACCTCTTCAGGGGGGCCCCAGCATTTT. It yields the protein CATSSGGPQHF.

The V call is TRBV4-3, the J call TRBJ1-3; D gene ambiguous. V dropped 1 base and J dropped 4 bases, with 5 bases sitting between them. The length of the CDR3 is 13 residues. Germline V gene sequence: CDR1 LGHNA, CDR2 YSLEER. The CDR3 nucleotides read TGCGCCAGCAGCCAAGTTCAAGGAAACACCATATATTTT. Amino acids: CASSQVQGNTIYF.

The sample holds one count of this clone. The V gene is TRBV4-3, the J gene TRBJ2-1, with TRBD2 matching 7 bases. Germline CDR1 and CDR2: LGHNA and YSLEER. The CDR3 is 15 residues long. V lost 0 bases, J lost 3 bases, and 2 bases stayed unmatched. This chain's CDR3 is CASSQDTGGYNEQFF. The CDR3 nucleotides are TGCGCCAGCAGCCAAGACACGGGAGGCTACAATGAGCAGTTCTTC.

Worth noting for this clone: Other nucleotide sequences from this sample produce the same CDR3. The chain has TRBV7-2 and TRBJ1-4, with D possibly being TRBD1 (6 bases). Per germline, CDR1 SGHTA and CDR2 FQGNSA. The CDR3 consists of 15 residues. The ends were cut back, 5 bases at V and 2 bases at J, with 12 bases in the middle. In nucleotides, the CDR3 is TGTGCCAGCAGCCTTCGGGGGGGCACTAATGAAAAACTGTTTTTT. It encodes CASSLRGGTNEKLFF.

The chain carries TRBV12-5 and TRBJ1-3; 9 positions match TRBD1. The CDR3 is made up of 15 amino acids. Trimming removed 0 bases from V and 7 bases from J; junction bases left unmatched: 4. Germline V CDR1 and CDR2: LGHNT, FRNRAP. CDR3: CASGLVPTGGNTIYF. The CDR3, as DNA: TGTGCTAGTGGTTTGGTACCGACAGGGGGGAACACCATATATTTT.

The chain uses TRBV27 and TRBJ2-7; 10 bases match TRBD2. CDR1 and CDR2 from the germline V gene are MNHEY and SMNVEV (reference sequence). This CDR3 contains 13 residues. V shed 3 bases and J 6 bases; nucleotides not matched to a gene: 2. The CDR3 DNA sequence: TGTGCCAGCAGTTTGGGACTAGCGTCCGAGCAGTACTTC. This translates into CASSLGLASEQYF.

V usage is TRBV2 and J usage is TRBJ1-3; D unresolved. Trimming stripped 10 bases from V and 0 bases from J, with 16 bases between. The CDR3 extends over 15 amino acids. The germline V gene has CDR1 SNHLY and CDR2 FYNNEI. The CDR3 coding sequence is TGTGCCACCCTGCTAACTTTGCTCTCTGGAAACACCATATATTTT. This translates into CATLLTLLSGNTIYF.

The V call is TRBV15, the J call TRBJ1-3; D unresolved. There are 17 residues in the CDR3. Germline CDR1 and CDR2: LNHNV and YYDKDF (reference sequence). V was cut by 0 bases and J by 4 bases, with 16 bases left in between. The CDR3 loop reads CATSRDHTGGSGNTIYF. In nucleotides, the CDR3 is TGTGCCACCAGCAGAGATCATACGGGCGGATCCGGAAACACCATATATTTT.

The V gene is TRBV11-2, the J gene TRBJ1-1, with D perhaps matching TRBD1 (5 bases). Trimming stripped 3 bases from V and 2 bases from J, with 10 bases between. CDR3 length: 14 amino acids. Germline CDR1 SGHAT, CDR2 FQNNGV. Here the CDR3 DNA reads TGTGCCAGCAGCTTTTCTAGGGGCAACACTGAAGCTTTCTTT. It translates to CASSFSRGNTEAFF.

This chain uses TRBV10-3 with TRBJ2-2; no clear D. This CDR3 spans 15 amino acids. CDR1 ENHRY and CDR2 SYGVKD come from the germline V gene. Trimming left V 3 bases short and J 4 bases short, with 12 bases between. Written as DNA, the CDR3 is TGTGCCATCAGTGACATAACACTGAGCACCGGGGAGCTGTTTTTT. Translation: CAISDITLSTGELFF.

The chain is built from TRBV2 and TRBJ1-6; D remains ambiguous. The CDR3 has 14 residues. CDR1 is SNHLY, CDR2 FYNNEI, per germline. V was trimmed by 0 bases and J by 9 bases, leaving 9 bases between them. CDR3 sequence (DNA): TGTGCCAGCAGTGAAGCGCTTCTGAGTTCACCCCTCCACTTT. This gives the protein CASSEALLSSPLHF.

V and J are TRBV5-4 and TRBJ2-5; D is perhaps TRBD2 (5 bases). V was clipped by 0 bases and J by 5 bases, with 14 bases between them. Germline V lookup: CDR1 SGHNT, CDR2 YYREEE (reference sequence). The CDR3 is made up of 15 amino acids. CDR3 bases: TGTGCCAGCAGCTTGGGAGGGTTCCCTGTGGAGACCCAGTACTTC. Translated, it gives CASSLGGFPVETQYF.

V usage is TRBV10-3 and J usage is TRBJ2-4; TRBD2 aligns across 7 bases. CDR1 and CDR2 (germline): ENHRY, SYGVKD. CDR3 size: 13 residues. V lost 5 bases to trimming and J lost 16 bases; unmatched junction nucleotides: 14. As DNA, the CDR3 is TGTGCCATCAGTAACTCCGGGACTACCCATTTATACTTC. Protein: CAISNSGTTHLYF.

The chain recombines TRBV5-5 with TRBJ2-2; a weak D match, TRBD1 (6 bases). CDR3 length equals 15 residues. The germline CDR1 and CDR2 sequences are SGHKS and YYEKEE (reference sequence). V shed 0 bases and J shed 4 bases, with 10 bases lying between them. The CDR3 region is CASSLVGQVTGELFF. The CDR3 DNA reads TGTGCCAGCAGCTTGGTGGGACAAGTCACCGGGGAGCTGTTTTTT.